Reported below is one T cell receptor (beta chain). What it binds is unknown. An amount of RNA that ranged from roughly 0.45 to 1 ug was reverse transcribed with random hexamers. Amplification of the TCR beta CDR3 was carried out by immunoSEQ multiplex PCR, which spanned a total of 54 Vbeta and 13 Jbeta segments. TCRdb processed the immunoSEQ multiplex PCR reads anew with MiXCR; each CDR3 protein has one entry. The sample contains about 140,000 distinct CDR3 sequences, around 95% of which appear only once. The sample originates from a study of CD8 T cells in Susac syndrome. High-throughput TCR beta sequencing covered peripheral CD8+ and CD4+ T cells. The CD8+ and CD4+ T cells were negatively isolated, with the TEMRA cells enriched by FACS. The CDR3 is made up of 15 amino acids. The ends lost 2 bases at V and 7 bases at J; junction bases unmatched: 7. Germline CDR1 SGDLS, CDR2 YYNGEE. Study-level points and caveats: The number of individuals included in the study's TCR sequencing and HLA analysis was acknowledged as relatively small.

Sequencing was performed on CD4+ T cells from PBMCs. The sequence was obtained from a human donor with multiple sclerosis. This chain links TRBV9 with TRBJ2-5, with 11 bases fitting TRBD2. The CDR3 sequence: CASSVVTSGMGTQYF. CDR3 sequence (DNA): TGTGCCAGCAGCGTTGTGACTAGCGGGATGGGGACCCAGTACTTC. The variable domain in full, completed from reference TRBV9 and TRBJ2-5, reads DSGVTQTPKHLITATGQRVTLRCSPRSGDLSVYWYQQSLDQGLQFLIQYYNGEERAKGNILERFSAQQFPDLHSELNLSSLELGDSALYFCASSVVTSGMGTQYFGPGTRLLVL.